This T cell receptor (beta chain) was recorded in a study of regulatory T cells in long-lasting Graves disease. This clonotype was seen at least ten times. V was pared by 5 bases and J by 2 bases, with 19 bases between. CDR3 length: 16 amino acids. Germline V CDR1 and CDR2: MDHEN, SYDVKM. CDR3 regions were amplified by Arm-PCR using iRepertoire HTBI primers to build TCR beta libraries. A single record per CDR3 protein comes from TCRdb applying MiXCR to the multiplex PCR reads. The table includes under 800,000 distinct CDR3 sequences, 15% to 20% detected once. The time point is: newly diagnosed GD, antithyroid drugs for less than 3 months. After RNA was extracted from PBMCs, the TCR library was made from it. Each of the patients was recruited from an endocrinology department situated in Xi'an, China. This sample was shared with a second study, whose subject was T cells in Graves' hyperthyroidism and ophthalmopathy. That source adds: The HTBI primer set was used in a first-round RT-PCR of the TCR CDR3.

The receptor was derived from a woman aged 30 to 39 with Graves disease. The rearrangement uses TRBV28 and TRBJ2-7; D is perhaps TRBD1 (6 bases). The source was peripheral blood mononuclear cells (PBMCs), collected at new diagnosis, from a patient treated with antithyroid drugs. The CDR3 spells CASSPLPSGVPYEQYF. CDR3 nucleotide sequence: TGTGCCAGCAGTCCACTGCCCTCAGGGGTTCCCTACGAGCAGTACTTC.